The 22 T cell receptor beta chains below all came from one sample that was sequenced in a study of T cells in Graves' hyperthyroidism and ophthalmopathy. Amplification of TCR beta CDR3 regions used RNA as the template. HTBI primers were used for first-round RT-PCR of the TCR CDR3. In TCRdb, the multiplex PCR reads were re-called with MiXCR into one record per CDR3 protein. The sample carries 500,000 or so distinct CDR3 sequences, approximately 17% recorded once. Sequenced input: blood. These receptors were taken from a woman under 30 with Graves' ophthalmopathy.

The chain couples TRBV5-6 to TRBJ2-1; D not resolved. Trimming cost V 0 bases and J 10 bases, with 11 bases left between them. The V gene's germline CDR1 is SGHDT and CDR2 YYEEEE. The CDR3 contains 13 residues. CDR3 amino acids: CASSLVELYEQFF. CDR3 DNA: TGTGCCAGCAGCTTGGTTGAGCTATACGAGCAGTTCTTC.

This clonotype was seen ten or more times. V and J are TRBV25-1 and TRBJ1-1; D not resolved. Germline V gene sequence: CDR1 MGHDK, CDR2 SYGVNS. The CDR3 extends over 15 amino acids. The ends were cut back, 0 bases at V and 4 bases at J, with 12 bases in the middle. CDR3 sequence: CASSEYRKSGTEAFF. CDR3 coding DNA: TGTGCCAGCAGTGAATACAGAAAATCGGGCACTGAAGCTTTCTTT.

This clonotype was seen repeatedly, ten times or more. The V gene is TRBV20-1, the J gene TRBJ2-7; D call uncertain. Trimming pared 3 bases from V and 0 bases from J, leaving 12 bases between. The CDR3 runs 14 residues. Germline loops: CDR1 DFQATT, CDR2 SNEGSKA (reference sequence). The CDR3 nucleotides are TGCAGTGCTAGTCTCAGCCAGGTCTCCTACGAGCAGTACTTC. Its translation is CSASLSQVSYEQYF.

This clonotype has at least ten counts. This sequence joins TRBV6-2 or TRBV6-3 and TRBJ1-1; no definite D call. The length of the CDR3 is 19 residues. Deletions cut 7 bases from V and 1 base from J, with 28 bases between. CDR1 and CDR2 (germline): MNHEY, SVGEGT. The CDR3 nucleotides are TGTGCCAGCATTAGAGCTCCGGGAACAAACTTGGTAGAGAACACTGAAGCTTTCTTT. Translated, it gives CASIRAPGTNLVENTEAFF.

The chain carries TRBV7-6 and TRBJ1-6; tentative D call: TRBD1 (5 bases). This CDR3 spans 17 amino acids. V gave up 5 bases and J gave up 10 bases, with 24 bases separating them. Germline V CDR1 and CDR2: SGHVS, FNYEAQ. The CDR3 nucleotides are TGTGCCAGCAGCCTAACCCCCCCAGGGAGGGGTGGATCACCCCTCCACTTT. Amino acid sequence: CASSLTPPGRGGSPLHF.

This clonotype turned up a few times. J is TRBJ1-4 and V is TRBV3-1; the D is unclear. CDR1 is LGHDT and CDR2 is YNNKEL in the germline V gene (reference sequence). The CDR3 contains 12 residues. Trimming took 2 bases from V and 8 from J, leaving 6 bases between them. Here the CDR3 reads CASSQTSEKLFF. In nucleotides, the CDR3 is TGTGCCAGCAGCCAAACAAGCGAAAAACTGTTTTTT.

This clonotype was recorded at least ten times. The chain has TRBV11-2 and TRBJ2-7, with D perhaps matching TRBD1 (7 bases). With 1 base removed from V and 3 bases from J, the gap between germline ends came to 16 bases. CDR3 size: 16 residues. The germline CDR1 and CDR2 sequences are SGHAT and FQNNGV. The CDR3 reads CASSLGRGDSGYEQYF. The CDR3 nucleotides read TGTGCCAGCAGCTTAGGGCGCGGGGACAGTGGCTACGAGCAGTACTTC.

This clonotype was recorded at least ten times. This sequence joins TRBV30 and TRBJ2-1, with TRBD2 identical over 8 bases. The CDR3 is 15 residues long. Germline V gene data show CDR1 as GTSNPN and CDR2 as SVGIG (reference sequence). J lost 4 bases, V lost 2 bases, and 7 bases had no gene match. CDR3 in amino acids: CAWSSSLAGYNEQFF. CDR3 DNA sequence: TGTGCCTGGAGTAGCTCGCTAGCGGGTTACAATGAGCAGTTCTTC.

This clonotype was picked up a small number of times. V is TRBV10-3 and J is TRBJ2-2; D not resolved. Germline V gene lookup returns CDR1 ENHRY and CDR2 SYGVKD. The CDR3 is 14 amino acids. V was pared by 9 bases and J by 2 bases, with 13 bases between. The DNA for the CDR3 is TGTGCCATTAGGAAGGACGGCAACACCGGGGAGCTGTTTTTT. Its translation: CAIRKDGNTGELFF.

The sample holds many counts of this clonotype. The V gene is TRBV28, the J gene TRBJ1-4; 9 bases are shared with TRBD1. This CDR3 region has 15 residues. V dropped 5 bases and J dropped 6; count of bases not matched to a gene: 7. The germline gives CDR1 MDHEN, CDR2 SYDVKM. The DNA of the CDR3 is TGTGCCAGCAGTCCCGGGACAGGGAAGGATGAAAAACTGTTTTTT. It codes for CASSPGTGKDEKLFF.

V and J are TRBV6-1 and TRBJ2-2, with D perhaps being TRBD1 or TRBD2 (6 bases each). The CDR3 runs to 15 residues. V lost 7 bases to trimming and J lost 0 bases, with 12 bases between them. Germline V gene sequence: CDR1 MNHNS, CDR2 SASEGT. CDR3 coding DNA: TGTGCCAGCACGGGGGCTGCCTCGAACACCGGGGAGCTGTTTTTT. This sequence encodes CASTGAASNTGELFF.

CDR3 DNA sequence: TGTGCCACCAGTGATTTGGGGACACCCCTCCACTTT. The encoded protein is CATSDLGTPLHF. The V and J genes are TRBV24-1 and TRBJ1-6; D call uncertain. From germline, CDR1 is KGHDR and CDR2 SFDVKD. Trimming cost V 0 bases and J 11 bases, with 4 bases left between them. There are 12 residues in the CDR3.

This clonotype was detected ten times or more. The J gene is TRBJ2-2, the V gene TRBV3-1, with 8 bases identical to TRBD2. This CDR3 has 14 amino acids. CDR1 and CDR2 (germline): LGHDT, YNNKEL (reference sequence). The V and J ends lost 1 base and 6 bases, in that order; junction bases with no gene match: 1. CDR3 amino acids: CASSQASGSGELFF. DNA for the CDR3: TGTGCCAGCAGCCAAGCTAGCGGGTCCGGGGAGCTGTTTTTT.

The V call is TRBV6-8, the J call TRBJ1-1, with 12 bases that match TRBD1. J lost 6 bases, V lost 2 bases, and 13 bases had no gene match. The germline CDR1 and CDR2 sequences are MNHGY and SAAAGT. This CDR3 region has 18 residues. The CDR3: CASSYTLGTGGGWAEAFF. CDR3 nucleotides: TGTGCCAGCAGTTACACCCTCGGGACAGGGGGCGGATGGGCTGAAGCTTTCTTT.

V usage is TRBV20-1 and J usage is TRBJ2-1; 8 nucleotides align to TRBD1. The CDR3 spans 14 residues. The V gene's germline CDR1 is DFQATT and CDR2 SNEGSKA (reference sequence). Germline trimming cut 6 bases from V and 0 bases from J; bases unmatched to any gene: 4. CDR3 in amino acids: CSAHRGSSYNEQFF. The CDR3 region has the DNA TGCAGTGCCCACAGGGGGAGCTCCTACAATGAGCAGTTCTTC.

This clonotype was seen many times. This sequence joins TRBV5-1 and TRBJ2-5; 7 bases agree with TRBD1. The CDR3 spans 13 residues. The germline V gene has CDR1 SGHRS and CDR2 YFSETQ. Losses at the gene ends were 4 bases for V and 13 bases for J; bases not matched to a gene: 13. The CDR3 here is CASSHLQDRVPYF. CDR3 coding DNA: TGCGCCAGCAGCCACCTTCAAGACAGGGTACCGTACTTC.

The chain carries TRBV6-1 and TRBJ2-5; a weak D match, TRBD1 (6 bases). CDR1 and CDR2 from the germline V gene are MNHNS and SASEGT. The CDR3 extends over 13 amino acids. Between the trimmed V and J ends, which lost 8 bases and 2 bases, there was a span of 12 bases. This chain's CDR3 is CASGGRGQETQYF. The CDR3 DNA follows: TGTGCCAGCGGGGGCAGGGGACAAGAGACCCAGTACTTC.

The chain combines TRBV7-9 with TRBJ2-5, with TRBD2 matching over 7 bases. The CDR3 is 14 residues long. Per germline, CDR1 SEHNR and CDR2 FQNEAQ (reference sequence). After removal of 2 bases from V and 1 base from J, the junction contained 1 base not matched to a gene. In DNA, the CDR3 is TGTGCCAGCAGCTTACTAGCGGCCCAAGAGACCCAGTACTTC. Protein product: CASSLLAAQETQYF.

Many counts were recorded for this clonotype. This CDR3 is CASGPGTGYTDTQYF. The CDR3 DNA is TGTGCTAGTGGCCCCGGGACAGGGTACACAGATACGCAGTATTTT. The chain joins TRBV12-5 to TRBJ2-3, with 9 positions matching TRBD1. This CDR3 is built from 15 residues. Germline values: CDR1 LGHNT, CDR2 FRNRAP. V gave up 6 bases and J gave up 2 bases; unmatched junction bases: 6.

Ten or more counts support this clonotype. V usage is TRBV11-2 and J usage is TRBJ2-1, with D unresolved. Germline values: CDR1 SGHAT, CDR2 FQNNGV. The CDR3 is 14 residues long. Between the trimmed V and J ends, which lost 6 bases and 6 bases, there was a span of 15 bases. The CDR3 DNA reads TGTGCCAGCAGAGGGCTAGAGTGGGGCAATGAGCAGTTCTTC. This sequence encodes CASRGLEWGNEQFF.

There are many counts of this clonotype. The genes are TRBV7-2 and TRBJ2-1; no definite D call. With 3 bases removed from V and 10 bases from J, the gap between germline ends came to 10 bases. From germline, CDR1 is SGHTA and CDR2 FQGNSA. The CDR3 loop spans 12 amino acids. The CDR3 region has the DNA TGTGCCAGCAGCTTCACGGGCGACGAGCAGTTCTTC. This encodes CASSFTGDEQFF. The full variable domain, its missing parts supplied by reference TRBV7-2 and TRBJ2-1, is GAGVSQSPSNKVTEKGKDVELRCDPISGHTALYWYRQSLGQGLEFLIYFQGNSAPDKSGLPSDRFSAERTGGSVSTLTIQRTQQEDSAVYLCASSFTGDEQFFGPGTRLTVL.

At least ten counts were recorded for this clonotype. V gene TRBV7-2 combines with J gene TRBJ2-3; a weak D match, TRBD1 (5 bases). CDR1 and CDR2 (germline): SGHTA, FQGNSA. The CDR3 length is 15 residues. V was clipped by 1 base and J by 5 bases, with 13 bases between them. The CDR3 loop is CASSLEPFRGDTQYF. The CDR3 bases are TGTGCCAGCAGCTTAGAACCCTTTAGGGGAGATACGCAGTATTTT. Full variable domain (remainder filled in from reference TRBV7-2 and TRBJ2-3): GAGVSQSPSNKVTEKGKDVELRCDPISGHTALYWYRQSLGQGLEFLIYFQGNSAPDKSGLPSDRFSAERTGGSVSTLTIQRTQQEDSAVYLCASSLEPFRGDTQYFGPGTRLTVL.